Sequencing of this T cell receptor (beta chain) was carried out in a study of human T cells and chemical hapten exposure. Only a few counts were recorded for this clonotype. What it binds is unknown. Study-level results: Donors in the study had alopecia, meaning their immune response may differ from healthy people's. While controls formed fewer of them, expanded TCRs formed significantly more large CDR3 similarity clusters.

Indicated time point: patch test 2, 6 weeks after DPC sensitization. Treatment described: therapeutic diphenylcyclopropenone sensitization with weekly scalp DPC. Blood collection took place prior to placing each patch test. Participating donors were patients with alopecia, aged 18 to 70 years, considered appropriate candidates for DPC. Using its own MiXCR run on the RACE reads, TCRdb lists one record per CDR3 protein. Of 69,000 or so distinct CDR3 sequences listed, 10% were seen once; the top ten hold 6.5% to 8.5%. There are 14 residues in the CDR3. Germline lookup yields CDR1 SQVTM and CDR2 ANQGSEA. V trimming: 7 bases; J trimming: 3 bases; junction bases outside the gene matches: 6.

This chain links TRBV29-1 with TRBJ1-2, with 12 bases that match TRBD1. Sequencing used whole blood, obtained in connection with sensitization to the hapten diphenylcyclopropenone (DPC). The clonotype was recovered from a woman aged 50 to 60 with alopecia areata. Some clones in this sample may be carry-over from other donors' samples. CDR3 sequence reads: CSAGTGGSHYGYTF. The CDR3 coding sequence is TGCAGCGCCGGGACAGGGGGCTCGCACTATGGCTACACCTTC. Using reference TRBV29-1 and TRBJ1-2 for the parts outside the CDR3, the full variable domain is SAVISQKPSRDICQRGTSLTIQCQVDSQVTMMFWYRQQPGQSLTLIATANQGSEATYESGFVIDKFPISRPNLTFSTLTVSNMSPEDSSIYLCSAGTGGSHYGYTFGSGTRLTVV.